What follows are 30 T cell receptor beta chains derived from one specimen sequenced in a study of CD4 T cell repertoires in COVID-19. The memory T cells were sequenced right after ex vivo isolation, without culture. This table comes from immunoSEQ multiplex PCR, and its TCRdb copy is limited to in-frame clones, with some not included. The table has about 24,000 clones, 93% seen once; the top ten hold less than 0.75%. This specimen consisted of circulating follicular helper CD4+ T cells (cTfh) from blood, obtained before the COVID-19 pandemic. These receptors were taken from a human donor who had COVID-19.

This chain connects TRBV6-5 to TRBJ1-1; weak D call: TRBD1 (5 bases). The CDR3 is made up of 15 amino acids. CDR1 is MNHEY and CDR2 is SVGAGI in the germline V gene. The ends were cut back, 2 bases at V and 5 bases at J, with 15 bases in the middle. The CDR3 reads CASSYGGRGVTEAFF. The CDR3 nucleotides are TGTGCCAGCAGTTACGGAGGGAGAGGGGTTACTGAAGCTTTCTTT.

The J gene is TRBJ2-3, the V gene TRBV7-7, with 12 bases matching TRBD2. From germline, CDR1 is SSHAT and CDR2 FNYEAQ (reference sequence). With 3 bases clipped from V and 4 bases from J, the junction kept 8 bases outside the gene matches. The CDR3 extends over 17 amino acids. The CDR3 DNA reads TGTGCCAGCAGCTTGTCTACTAGCGGGGGGCACCCAGATACGCAGTATTTT. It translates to CASSLSTSGGHPDTQYF.

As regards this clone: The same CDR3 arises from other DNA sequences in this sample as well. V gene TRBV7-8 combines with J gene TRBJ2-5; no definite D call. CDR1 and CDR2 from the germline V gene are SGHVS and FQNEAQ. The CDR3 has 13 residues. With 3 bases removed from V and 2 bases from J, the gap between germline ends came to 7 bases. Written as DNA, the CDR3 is TGTGCCAGCAGCTTGGTTAGACAAGAGACCCAGTACTTC. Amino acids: CASSLVRQETQYF.

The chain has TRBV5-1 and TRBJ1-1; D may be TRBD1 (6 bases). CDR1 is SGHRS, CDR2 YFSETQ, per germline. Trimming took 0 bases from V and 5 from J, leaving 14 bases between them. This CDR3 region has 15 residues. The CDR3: CASSLAGGQGTEAFF. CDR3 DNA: TGCGCCAGCAGCTTGGCGGGCGGGCAGGGGACTGAAGCTTTCTTT.

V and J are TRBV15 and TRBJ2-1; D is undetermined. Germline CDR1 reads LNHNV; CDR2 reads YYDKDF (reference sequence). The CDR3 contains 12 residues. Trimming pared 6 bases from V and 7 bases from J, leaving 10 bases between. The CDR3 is CATSEQANEQFF. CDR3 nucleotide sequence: TGTGCCACCAGTGAGCAAGCGAATGAGCAGTTCTTC. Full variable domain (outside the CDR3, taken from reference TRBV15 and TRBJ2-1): DAMVIQNPRYQVTQFGKPVTLSCSQTLNHNVMYWYQQKSSQAPKLLFHYYDKDFNNEADTPDNFQSRRPNTSFCFLDIRSPGLGDTAMYLCATSEQANEQFFGPGTRLTVL.

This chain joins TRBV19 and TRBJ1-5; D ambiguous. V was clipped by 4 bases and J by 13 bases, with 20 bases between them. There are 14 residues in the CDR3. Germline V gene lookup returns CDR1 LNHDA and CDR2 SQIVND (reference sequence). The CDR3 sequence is CASSRQEEGQAQHF. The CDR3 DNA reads TGTGCCAGTAGTAGACAAGAAGAGGGCCAGGCGCAGCATTTT.

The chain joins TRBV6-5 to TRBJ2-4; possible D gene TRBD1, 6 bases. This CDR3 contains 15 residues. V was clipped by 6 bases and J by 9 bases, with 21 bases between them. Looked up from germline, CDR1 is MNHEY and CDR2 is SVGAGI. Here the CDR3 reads CASSIDKGVGGIQYF. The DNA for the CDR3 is TGTGCCAGCAGCATCGACAAGGGGGTAGGCGGCATTCAGTACTTC.

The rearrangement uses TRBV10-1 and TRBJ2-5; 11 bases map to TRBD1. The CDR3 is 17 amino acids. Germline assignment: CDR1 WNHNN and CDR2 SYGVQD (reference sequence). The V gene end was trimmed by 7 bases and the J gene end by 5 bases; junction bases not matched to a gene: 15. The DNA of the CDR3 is TGCGCCAGCATGGTGGTTCTGGGACAGGGGGATGAGGAGACCCAGTACTTC. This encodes CASMVVLGQGDEETQYF.

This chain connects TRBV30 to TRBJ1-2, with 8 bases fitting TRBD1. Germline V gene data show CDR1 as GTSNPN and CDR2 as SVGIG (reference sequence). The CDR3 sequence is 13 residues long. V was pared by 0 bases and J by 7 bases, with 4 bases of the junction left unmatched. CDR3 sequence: CAWSVQGDGGYTF. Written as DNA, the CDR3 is TGTGCCTGGAGTGTACAGGGGGACGGTGGCTACACCTTC. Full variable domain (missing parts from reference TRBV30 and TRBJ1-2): SQTIHQWPATLVQPVGSPLSLECTVEGTSNPNLYWYRQAAGRGLQLLFYSVGIGQISSEVPQNLSASRPQDRQFILSSKKLLLSDSGFYLCAWSVQGDGGYTFGSGTRLTVV.

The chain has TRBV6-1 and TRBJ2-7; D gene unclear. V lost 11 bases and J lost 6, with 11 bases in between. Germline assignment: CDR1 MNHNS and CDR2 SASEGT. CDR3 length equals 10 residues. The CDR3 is CASVETEQYF. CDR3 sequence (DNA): TGTGCCTCAGTCGAAACCGAGCAGTACTTC.

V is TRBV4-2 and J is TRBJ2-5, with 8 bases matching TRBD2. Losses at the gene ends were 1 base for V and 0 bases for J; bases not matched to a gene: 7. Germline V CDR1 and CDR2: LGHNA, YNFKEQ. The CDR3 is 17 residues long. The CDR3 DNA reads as TGTGCCAGCAGCCAAGGGGCGAGCGGGGGCCACCAAGAGACCCAGTACTTC. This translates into CASSQGASGGHQETQYF.

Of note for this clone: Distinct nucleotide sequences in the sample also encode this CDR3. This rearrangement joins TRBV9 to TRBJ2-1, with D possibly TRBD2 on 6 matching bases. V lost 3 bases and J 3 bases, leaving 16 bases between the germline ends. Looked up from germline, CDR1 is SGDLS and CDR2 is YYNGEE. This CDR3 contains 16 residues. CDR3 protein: CASSGGVAGHYNEQFF. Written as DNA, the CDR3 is TGTGCCAGCAGCGGGGGGGTGGCGGGCCACTACAATGAGCAGTTCTTC.

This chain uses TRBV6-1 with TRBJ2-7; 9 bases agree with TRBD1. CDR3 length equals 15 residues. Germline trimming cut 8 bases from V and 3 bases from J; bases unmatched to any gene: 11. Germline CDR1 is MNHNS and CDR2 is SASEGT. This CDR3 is CASGTGKIRGYEQYF. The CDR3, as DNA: TGTGCCAGCGGGACAGGGAAAATTAGGGGCTACGAGCAGTACTTC.

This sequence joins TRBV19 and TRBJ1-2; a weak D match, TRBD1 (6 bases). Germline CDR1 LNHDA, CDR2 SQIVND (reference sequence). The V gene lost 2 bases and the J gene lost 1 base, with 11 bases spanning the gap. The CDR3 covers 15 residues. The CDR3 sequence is CASSIHRDLNYGYTF. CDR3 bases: TGTGCCAGTAGTATACACAGGGACCTTAACTATGGCTACACCTTC.

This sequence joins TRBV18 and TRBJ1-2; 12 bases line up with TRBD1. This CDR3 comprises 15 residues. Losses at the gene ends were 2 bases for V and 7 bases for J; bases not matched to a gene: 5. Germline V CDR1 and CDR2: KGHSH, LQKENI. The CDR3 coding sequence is TGTGCCAGCTCACCAGGGACAGGGGGCGCAGGTGGCTACACCTTC. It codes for CASSPGTGGAGGYTF.

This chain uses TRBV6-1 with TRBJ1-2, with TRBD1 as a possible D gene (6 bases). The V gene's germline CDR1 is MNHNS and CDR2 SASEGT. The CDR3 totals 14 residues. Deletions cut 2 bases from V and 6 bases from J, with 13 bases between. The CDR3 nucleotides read TGTGCCAGCAGTGAAATTGCAGGGGACGATGGCTACACCTTC. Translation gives CASSEIAGDDGYTF.

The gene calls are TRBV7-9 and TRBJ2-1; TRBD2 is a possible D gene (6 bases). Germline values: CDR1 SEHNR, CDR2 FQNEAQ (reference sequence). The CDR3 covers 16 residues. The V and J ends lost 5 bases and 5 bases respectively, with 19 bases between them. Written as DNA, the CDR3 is TGTGCCAGCAGCACCCGAATCGGGGGAGGAAACAATGAGCAGTTCTTC. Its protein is CASSTRIGGGNNEQFF.

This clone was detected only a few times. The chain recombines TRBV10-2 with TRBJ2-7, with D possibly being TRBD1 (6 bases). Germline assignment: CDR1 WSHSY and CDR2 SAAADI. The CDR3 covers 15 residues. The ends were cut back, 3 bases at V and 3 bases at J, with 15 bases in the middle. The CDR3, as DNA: TGCGCCAGCAGTGAAACAGGGTTAAGGGGCTACGAGCAGTACTTC. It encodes CASSETGLRGYEQYF.

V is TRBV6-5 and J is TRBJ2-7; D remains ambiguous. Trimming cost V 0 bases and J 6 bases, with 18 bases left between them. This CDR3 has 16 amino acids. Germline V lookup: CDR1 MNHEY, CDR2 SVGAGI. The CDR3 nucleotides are TGTGCCAGCAGTTACTCGATGACCTTCCCGGGTGGCGAGCAGTACTTC. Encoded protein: CASSYSMTFPGGEQYF.

The CDR3 is CASSYARWLGNSPLHF. CDR3 bases: TGTGCCAGCAGTTACGCCCGGTGGCTCGGGAATTCACCCCTCCACTTT. V usage is TRBV6-5 and J usage is TRBJ1-6; D is unclear. Trimming removed 2 bases at V and 7 bases at J, with 15 bases between. Germline V gene data show CDR1 as MNHEY and CDR2 as SVGAGI. The length of the CDR3 is 16 residues.

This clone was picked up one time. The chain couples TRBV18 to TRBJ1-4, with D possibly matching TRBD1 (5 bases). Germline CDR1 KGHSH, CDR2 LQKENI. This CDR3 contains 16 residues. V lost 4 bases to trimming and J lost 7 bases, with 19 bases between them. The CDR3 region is CASSLFPGTGGEKLFF. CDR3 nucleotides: TGTGCCAGCTCACTCTTTCCCGGGACCGGGGGTGAAAAACTGTTTTTT. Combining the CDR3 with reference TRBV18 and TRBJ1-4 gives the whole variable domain NAGVMQNPRHLVRRRGQEARLRCSPMKGHSHVYWYRQLPEEGLKFMVYLQKENIIDESGMPKERFSAEFPKEGPSILRIQQVVRGDSAAYFCASSLFPGTGGEKLFFGSGTQLSVL.

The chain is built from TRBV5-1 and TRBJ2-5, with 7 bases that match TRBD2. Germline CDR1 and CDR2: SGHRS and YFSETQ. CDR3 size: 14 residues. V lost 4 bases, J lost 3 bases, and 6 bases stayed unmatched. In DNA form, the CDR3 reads TGCGCCAGCAGCACCTTAAGCGGGAAAGAGACCCAGTACTTC. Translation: CASSTLSGKETQYF.

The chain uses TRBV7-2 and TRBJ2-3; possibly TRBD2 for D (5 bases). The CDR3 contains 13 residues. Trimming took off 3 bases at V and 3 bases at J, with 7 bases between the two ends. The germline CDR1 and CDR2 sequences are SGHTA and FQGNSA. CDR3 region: CASSFGETDTQYF. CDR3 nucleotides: TGTGCCAGCAGCTTCGGGGAGACAGATACGCAGTATTTT. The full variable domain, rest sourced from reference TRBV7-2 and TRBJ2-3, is GAGVSQSPSNKVTEKGKDVELRCDPISGHTALYWYRQSLGQGLEFLIYFQGNSAPDKSGLPSDRFSAERTGGSVSTLTIQRTQQEDSAVYLCASSFGETDTQYFGPGTRLTVL.

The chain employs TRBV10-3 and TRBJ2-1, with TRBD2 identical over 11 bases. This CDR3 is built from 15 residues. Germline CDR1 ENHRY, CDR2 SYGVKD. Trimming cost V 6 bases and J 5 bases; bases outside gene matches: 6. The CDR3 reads CAIRPLAGAHNEQFF. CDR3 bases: TGTGCCATCAGGCCACTAGCGGGGGCACACAATGAGCAGTTCTTC.

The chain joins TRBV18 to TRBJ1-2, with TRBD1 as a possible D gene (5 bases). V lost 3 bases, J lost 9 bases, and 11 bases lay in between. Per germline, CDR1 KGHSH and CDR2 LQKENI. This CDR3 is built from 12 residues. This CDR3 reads CASSPGQGRYTF. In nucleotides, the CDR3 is TGTGCCAGCTCACCGGGGCAGGGTCGCTACACCTTC.

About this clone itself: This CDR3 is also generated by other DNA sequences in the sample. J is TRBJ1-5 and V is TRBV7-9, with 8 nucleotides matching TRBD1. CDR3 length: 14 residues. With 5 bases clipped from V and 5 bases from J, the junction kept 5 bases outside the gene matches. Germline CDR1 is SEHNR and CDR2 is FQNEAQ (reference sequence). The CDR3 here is CASSPGQGYQPQHF. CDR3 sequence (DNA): TGTGCCAGCAGCCCCGGACAGGGTTATCAGCCCCAGCATTTT.

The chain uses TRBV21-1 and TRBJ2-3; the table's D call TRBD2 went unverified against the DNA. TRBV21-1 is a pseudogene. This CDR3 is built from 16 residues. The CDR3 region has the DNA TGTGCCAGCAGCATCTCTAGCGGGGGAAGCACAGATACGCAGTATTTT. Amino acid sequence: CASSISSGGSTDTQYF.

The CDR3 sequence: CASSLTPLSSYNEQFF. The CDR3 nucleotides read TGTGCCAGCAGCTTGACTCCACTAAGCTCCTACAATGAGCAGTTCTTC. The chain has TRBV7-9 and TRBJ2-1; D gene unclear. The CDR3 totals 16 residues. Germline loops: CDR1 SEHNR, CDR2 FQNEAQ (reference sequence). Trimming took 3 bases from V and 0 from J, leaving 12 bases between them.

CDR3 nucleotides: TGTGCCAGCGGATATTCCCGGACAGGGTTGTTAGCGGGAGGACTTTACGAGCAGTACTTC. This codes for CASGYSRTGLLAGGLYEQYF. The V gene is TRBV27, the J gene TRBJ2-7; 10 bases are a match to TRBD2. Per the germline V gene, CDR1 is MNHEY and CDR2 is SMNVEV (reference sequence). V lost 8 bases, J lost 4 bases, and 26 bases stayed unmatched. This CDR3 has 20 residues.

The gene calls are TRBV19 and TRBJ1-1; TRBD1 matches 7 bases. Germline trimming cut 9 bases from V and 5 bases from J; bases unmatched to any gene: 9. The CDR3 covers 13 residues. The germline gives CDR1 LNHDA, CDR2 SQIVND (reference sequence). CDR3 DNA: TGTGCCAGAAGAGTAGGGGGCGGAACTGAAGCTTTCTTT. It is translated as CARRVGGGTEAFF.